The T cell receptor (beta chain) under discussion was sequenced for a study of blood T cell repertoires in COVID-19. In the study overall: Researchers got acute and convalescent COVID-19 samples from the United States, Italy and Spain.

Germline values: CDR1 LGHDT, CDR2 YNNKEL (reference sequence). Trimming shortened V by 4 bases and J by 8 bases, and 17 bases separated the two germline ends. This CDR3 is 14 amino acids long. Some clones are missing from TCRdb's copy, which holds only in-frame ones; the method was immunoSEQ multiplex PCR. The sample holds roughly 280,000 clones, approximately 85% seen once. The chain has TRBV3-1 (or the pseudogene TRBV3-2) and TRBJ1-2; D might be TRBD1 (5 bases). The clonotype comes from a woman aged 70 to 79 with acute or convalescent COVID-19. What was sequenced was peripheral blood. CDR3 in DNA: TGTGCCAGCAGCCCCGACGGTAGGGGTGGCGGCTACACCTTC. Translation: CASSPDGRGGGYTF.